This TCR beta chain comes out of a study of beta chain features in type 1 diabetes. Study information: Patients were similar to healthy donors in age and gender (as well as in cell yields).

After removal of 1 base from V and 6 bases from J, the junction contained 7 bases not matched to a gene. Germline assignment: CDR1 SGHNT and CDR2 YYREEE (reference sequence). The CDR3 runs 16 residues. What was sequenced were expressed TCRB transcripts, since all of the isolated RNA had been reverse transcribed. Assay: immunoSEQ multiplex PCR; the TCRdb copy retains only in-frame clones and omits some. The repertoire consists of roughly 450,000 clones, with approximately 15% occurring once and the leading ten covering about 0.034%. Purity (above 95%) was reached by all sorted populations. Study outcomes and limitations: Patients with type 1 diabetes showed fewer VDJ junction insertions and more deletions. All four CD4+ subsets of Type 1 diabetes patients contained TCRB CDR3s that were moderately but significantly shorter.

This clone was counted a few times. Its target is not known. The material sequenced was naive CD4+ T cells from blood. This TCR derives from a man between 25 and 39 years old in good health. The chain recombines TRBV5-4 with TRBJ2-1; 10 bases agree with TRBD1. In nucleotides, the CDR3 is TGTGCCAGCAGCTTGATGGGACAGGGGATGGTCAATGAGCAGTTCTTC. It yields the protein CASSLMGQGMVNEQFF.